These 21 T cell receptor beta chains share one sample of origin, sequenced in a study of shared clonotypes between healthy human individuals. Repertoires were generated with immunoSEQ multiplex PCR, while TCRdb's copy carries only in-frame clones and drops some. The top ten hold less than 0.25% of the sample, which has fewer than 850,000 clones, about 97% seen once. Positive CCR7 selection of CD45RO-negative cells yielded the naive CD8 cells, and terminally differentiated effector memory CD45RA+ cells were excluded. The sample was naive CD8+ T cells sorted from blood. The receptors stem from a young man in good health.

V gene TRBV2 combines with J gene TRBJ2-7; TRBD2 agrees at 8 bases. This CDR3 contains 14 residues. V was pared by 6 bases and J by 4 bases, with 8 bases of the junction left unmatched. CDR1 and CDR2 (germline): SNHLY, FYNNEI. CDR3 loop: CASSYAGGGYEQYF. The CDR3, as DNA: TGTGCCAGCAGCTACGCGGGAGGAGGGTACGAGCAGTACTTC.

This sequence joins TRBV27 and TRBJ2-2, with 11 bases lining up with TRBD2. After removal of 6 bases from V and 4 bases from J, the junction contained 4 bases not matched to a gene. Germline V gene data show CDR1 as MNHEY and CDR2 as SMNVEV (reference sequence). The CDR3 extends over 15 amino acids. For the CDR3, the DNA is TGTGCCAGCAGCGGACTAGCGGGTGGCACCGGGGAGCTGTTTTTT. Translating it yields CASSGLAGGTGELFF.

J is TRBJ2-7 and V is TRBV6-4; the match to TRBD2 covers 12 bases. With 8 bases clipped from V and 3 bases from J, the junction kept 17 bases outside the gene matches. The CDR3 contains 18 residues. Germline loops: CDR1 MRHNA, CDR2 SNTAGT. CDR3 DNA: TGTGCCAGCGGTAAGACTAGCGGGAGTCCCCCGTCAAACTACGAGCAGTACTTC. Translation gives CASGKTSGSPPSNYEQYF.

V gene TRBV5-8 combines with J gene TRBJ2-7; 13 bases agree with TRBD2. Germline V CDR1 and CDR2: SGHTS, YDEGEE. J lost 0 bases, V lost 3 bases, and 12 bases had no gene match. This CDR3 has 19 residues. In DNA, the CDR3 is TGTGCCAGCAGCTGGACCGGGACTAGCGGGACCCCAGCCTCCTACGAGCAGTACTTC. The encoded protein is CASSWTGTSGTPASYEQYF.

The chain combines TRBV28 with TRBJ2-7, with D possibly TRBD2 on 6 matching bases. Between the trimmed V and J ends, which lost 7 bases and 4 bases, there was a span of 17 bases. The CDR3 is 14 amino acids. CDR1 is MDHEN and CDR2 is SYDVKM in the germline V gene. CDR3 DNA sequence: TGTGCCAGCACCCTGGAGGGAAATCGGTACGAGCAGTACTTC. The encoded protein is CASTLEGNRYEQYF.

In this sample, this clone turned up once. This chain connects TRBV11-2 to TRBJ2-2, with a tentative D call TRBD2 (6 bases). The CDR3 is 17 residues long. CDR1 is SGHAT, CDR2 FQNNGV, per germline. V was clipped by 2 bases and J by 0 bases, with 13 bases between them. Here the CDR3 DNA reads TGTGCCAGCAGCTTAAGAGGTGGGAGGACGAACACCGGGGAGCTGTTTTTT. Translating gives CASSLRGGRTNTGELFF. Full variable domain (rest looked up from reference TRBV11-2 and TRBJ2-2): EAGVAQSPRYKIIEKRQSVAFWCNPISGHATLYWYQQILGQGPKLLIQFQNNGVVDDSQLPKDRFSAERLKGVDSTLKIQPAKLEDSAVYLCASSLRGGRTNTGELFFGEGSRLTVL.

The rearrangement joins TRBV7-9 to TRBJ2-1; TRBD2 matches at 10 bases. The CDR3 length is 16 residues. The germline V gene has CDR1 SEHNR and CDR2 FQNEAQ (reference sequence). Unmatched junction bases numbered 13, after V lost 7 bases and J lost 7 bases. The CDR3, as DNA: TGTGCCAGCAATCCAGGGTCTAGCGGGAGTTTTAATGAGCAGTTCTTC. This codes for CASNPGSSGSFNEQFF.

V gene TRBV9 combines with J gene TRBJ2-7; D unclear. Trimming cost V 0 bases and J 1 base, with 11 bases left between them. The V gene's germline CDR1 is SGDLS and CDR2 YYNGEE. The CDR3 is 15 amino acids. The CDR3 protein is CASSVEASVSYEQYF. The CDR3 nucleotides read TGTGCCAGCAGCGTAGAAGCTAGTGTGTCCTACGAGCAGTACTTC.

The chain recombines TRBV27 with TRBJ2-7, with a tentative D call TRBD1 (6 bases). Germline CDR1 and CDR2: MNHEY and SMNVEV (reference sequence). Trimming took 4 bases from V and 1 from J, leaving 20 bases between them. The CDR3 is made up of 17 amino acids. The CDR3 loop reads CASSSGTRPIPSYEQYF. DNA of the CDR3: TGTGCCAGCAGTTCTGGGACAAGGCCGATCCCTTCCTACGAGCAGTACTTC.

The chain is built from TRBV6-6 and TRBJ1-2; 7 positions agree with TRBD1. This CDR3 has 14 residues. Germline V gene lookup returns CDR1 MNHNY and CDR2 SVGAGI (reference sequence). J lost 2 bases, V lost 2 bases, and 2 bases had no gene match. The CDR3 nucleotides are TGTGCCAGCAGTTACGGACAGGCAAACTATGGCTACACCTTC. It translates to CASSYGQANYGYTF.

The chain carries TRBV4-1 and TRBJ1-5; D gene unclear. The V end was cut by 0 bases, the J end by 0 bases, with 9 bases between. Germline V gene data show CDR1 as MGHRA and CDR2 as YSYEKL. The CDR3 contains 16 residues. CDR3 amino acids: CASSQEQVHSNQPQHF. The CDR3 coding sequence is TGCGCCAGCAGCCAAGAGCAGGTGCATAGCAATCAGCCCCAGCATTTT.

This clone was recorded once. This chain uses TRBV5-4 with TRBJ2-2; 7 nucleotides line up with TRBD2. From germline, CDR1 is SGHNT and CDR2 YYREEE (reference sequence). The J segment lost 0 bases and the V segment lost 2 bases, leaving 1 base of the junction unmatched. The CDR3 spans 15 residues. The CDR3 loop is CASSFSGANTGELFF. For the CDR3, the DNA is TGTGCCAGCAGCTTCAGCGGGGCGAACACCGGGGAGCTGTTTTTT.

This chain joins TRBV7-9 and TRBJ1-1; no definite D call. Germline values: CDR1 SEHNR, CDR2 FQNEAQ (reference sequence). Trimming cost V 5 bases and J 3 bases, with 10 bases left between them. This CDR3 has 13 amino acids. The CDR3: CASSPWEDTEAFF. The DNA of the CDR3 is TGTGCCAGCAGCCCCTGGGAGGACACTGAAGCTTTCTTT.

The J gene is TRBJ1-5, the V gene TRBV5-1, with D unresolved. The germline gives CDR1 SGHRS, CDR2 YFSETQ. V lost 5 bases to trimming and J lost 0 bases, with 15 bases between them. The CDR3 runs 16 residues. The DNA of the CDR3 is TGCGCCAGCAGTAAGGGAGGCCTTTCTAGCAATCAGCCCCAGCATTTT. As protein: CASSKGGLSSNQPQHF.

This chain uses TRBV7-2 with TRBJ1-5; D is undetermined. CDR3 length: 15 residues. Trimming removed 3 bases from V and 5 bases from J, with 14 bases in between. The V gene's germline CDR1 is SGHTA and CDR2 FQGNSA. The CDR3 sequence is CASSLADLWDQPQHF. CDR3 in DNA: TGTGCCAGCAGCTTGGCTGACTTGTGGGATCAGCCCCAGCATTTT.

The chain links TRBV11-2 to TRBJ2-1; 11 nucleotides align to TRBD2. Germline lookup yields CDR1 SGHAT and CDR2 FQNNGV. With V trimmed by 7 bases and J by 4 bases, 6 bases remained unmatched. The CDR3 contains 15 residues. The CDR3, as DNA: TGTGCCAGCAACAAACTAGCGGGAGATTACAATGAGCAGTTCTTC. This encodes CASNKLAGDYNEQFF.

CDR3 sequence (DNA): TGCGCCAGCAGCTTGTTCCAGAATATACGCACAGATACGCAGTATTTT. It is translated as CASSLFQNIRTDTQYF. The chain has TRBV5-1 and TRBJ2-3; unclear D gene. Trimming cost V 1 base and J 1 base, with 13 bases left between them. The CDR3 length is 16 residues. Germline lookup yields CDR1 SGHRS and CDR2 YFSETQ.

This chain joins TRBV14 and TRBJ2-1; 11 bases align to TRBD2. V gave up 4 bases and J gave up 2 bases; unmatched junction bases: 16. Per germline, CDR1 SGHDN and CDR2 FVKESK. The CDR3 extends over 20 amino acids. The DNA for the CDR3 is TGTGCCAGCAGCCGCTCTCCGGGGACTGGGACTAGCGGAACCTACAATGAGCAGTTCTTC. As protein: CASSRSPGTGTSGTYNEQFF.

The V and J genes are TRBV11-2 and TRBJ2-2; maybe TRBD2 (5 bases). The CDR3 length is 17 residues. V was clipped by 3 bases and J by 6 bases, with 20 bases between them. Per the germline V gene, CDR1 is SGHAT and CDR2 is FQNNGV. This chain's CDR3 is CASSFIGQGGRAGELFF. In DNA form, the CDR3 reads TGTGCCAGCAGCTTCATCGGGCAAGGAGGAAGGGCCGGGGAGCTGTTTTTT.

CDR3 in amino acids: CASSSRTTNTGELFF. The CDR3 region has the DNA TGTGCCAGCAGCTCCCGGACCACGAACACCGGGGAGCTGTTTTTT. V is TRBV9 and J is TRBJ2-2; D unresolved. CDR1 is SGDLS and CDR2 is YYNGEE in the germline V gene. This CDR3 comprises 15 residues. The V end lost 4 bases, the J end lost 0 bases, and 10 bases lay between the germline ends.

The chain has TRBV7-8 and TRBJ2-2; no clear D gene. The V gene lost 0 bases and the J gene lost 2 bases, with 4 bases spanning the gap. The CDR3 covers 14 residues. Germline assignment: CDR1 SGHVS and CDR2 FQNEAQ. The CDR3 protein is CASSLAGNTGELFF. For the CDR3, the DNA is TGTGCCAGCAGCTTAGCGGGAAACACCGGGGAGCTGTTTTTT.